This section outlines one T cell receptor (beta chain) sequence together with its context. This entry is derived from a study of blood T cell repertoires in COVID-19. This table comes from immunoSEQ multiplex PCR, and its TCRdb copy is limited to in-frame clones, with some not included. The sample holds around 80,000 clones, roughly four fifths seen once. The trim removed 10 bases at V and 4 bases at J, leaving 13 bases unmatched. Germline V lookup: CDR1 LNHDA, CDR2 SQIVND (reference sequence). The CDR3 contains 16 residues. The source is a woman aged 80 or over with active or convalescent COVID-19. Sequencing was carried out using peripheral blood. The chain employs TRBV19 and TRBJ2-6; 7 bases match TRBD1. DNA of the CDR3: TGTGCCACCCGACAGGGTCCTGGTTTCGGGGCCAACGTCCTGACTTTC. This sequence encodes CATRQGPGFGANVLTF.